The rows below give T cell receptor beta chains drawn from one sample of a study of OX40 agonist ivuxolimab in advanced cancers. TCRdb's table, derived via immunoSEQ multiplex PCR, lists solely in-frame clones and lacks some. This table holds some 17,000 clones, 55% to 75% found once. The material sequenced was CD4+ or CD8+ T cells sorted from blood, taken in a trial of the OX40 agonist ivuxolimab. These receptors originate from an adult with an advanced solid tumor such as melanoma, head and neck, liver or kidney cancer. The CDR3 runs from the conserved cysteine through the conserved F or W. A D gene is named only where the DNA matches it firmly. Only some rows state a clone size, as once, few, many or a class for expanded clones.

abundance,len,v_gene,d_gene,j_gene,CDR3nt,CDR3aa
NA,15,TRBV9,NA,TRBJ2-7,TGTGCCAGCAGCGTAGAACCGGGACGGAGCTACGAGCAGTACTTC,CASSVEPGRSYEQYF
NA,15,TRBV15,NA,TRBJ1-5,TGTGCCACCAGCAGAGACAGGGAGGGCAATCAGCCCCAGCATTTT,CATSRDREGNQPQHF
NA,14,TRBV9,TRBD2,TRBJ2-5,TGTGCCAGCAGCCCCTACGGGGGAGGGGAGACCCAGTACTTC,CASSPYGGGETQYF
NA,16,TRBV10-3,TRBD2,TRBJ2-1,TGTGCCATCAGTGAGTACGTAGCGGGGGGGAACAATGAGCAGTTCTTC,CAISEYVAGGNNEQFF
NA,13,TRBV14,TRBD1,TRBJ1-1,TGTGCCAGCAGCCCATCCGGGACAGGGAAGGCTTTCTTT,CASSPSGTGKAFF
medium-sized,16,TRBV5-6,TRBD1,TRBJ1-4,TGTGCCAGCAGCCGCGGGACAGGGGGCCTTAATGAAAAACTGTTTTTT,CASSRGTGGLNEKLFF
NA,15,TRBV7-9,TRBD1,TRBJ1-4,TGTGCCAGCAGCTTAGGGACAGGGGATAATGAAAAACTGTTTTTT,CASSLGTGDNEKLFF
NA,14,TRBV7-8,NA,TRBJ2-7,TGTGCCAGCAGCTTGGTCCAGGGGCCCTACGAGCAGTACTTC,CASSLVQGPYEQYF
NA,13,TRBV5-6,TRBD1,TRBJ2-7,TGTGCCAGCAGCTCCCAGGGGGACAACGAGCAGTACTTC,CASSSQGDNEQYF
NA,21,TRBV19,NA,TRBJ2-1,TGTGCCAGTAGTATTGTCGGGACAGGGGGCGCGACTAGCGGGGTCGGGAATGAGCAGTTCTTC,CASSIVGTGGATSGVGNEQFF
NA,16,TRBV7-9,TRBD1,TRBJ1-5,TGTGCCAGCAGCTCGGGGGAGGGAACAGGGGGGTACCCCCAGCATTTT,CASSSGEGTGGYPQHF
NA,15,TRBV4-1,NA,TRBJ1-6,TGCGCCAGCAGCCAAGAAAGGTATCACCCCTCACCCCTCCACTTT,CASSQERYHPSPLHF
NA,16,TRBV5-4,NA,TRBJ1-1,TGTGCCAGCAGCTTGGCCCGGGGGGGGCTGAACGCTGAAGCTTTCTTT,CASSLARGGLNAEAFF
few,15,TRBV5-1,NA,TRBJ2-2,TGCGCCAGCAGTCCCGACCCTCGAGACACCGGGGAGCTGTTTTTT,CASSPDPRDTGELFF
NA,15,TRBV13,NA,TRBJ2-1,TGTGCCAGCAGCTTAGGCCGAAGGGGCGGCAATGAGCAGTTCTTC,CASSLGRRGGNEQFF
NA,11,TRBV4-2,NA,TRBJ1-4,TGTGCCAGCAGCCATAATGAAAAACTGTTTTTT,CASSHNEKLFF
NA,12,TRBV5-6,NA,TRBJ2-1,TGTGCCAGCAGCTTGGGGTCCAATGAGCAGTTCTTC,CASSLGSNEQFF
NA,17,TRBV14,NA,TRBJ1-4,TGTGCCAGCAGCCAAGGTGGATTGGGAAAGACTAATGAAAAACTGTTTTTT,CASSQGGLGKTNEKLFF
NA,13,TRBV14,NA,TRBJ1-2,TGTGCCAGCAGCCCCTCGGGTGGCTATGGCTACACCTTC,CASSPSGGYGYTF
NA,15,TRBV19,NA,TRBJ1-3,TGTGCCAGTAGTGTAACAGCGAGCTCTGGAAACACCATATATTTT,CASSVTASSGNTIYF
NA,11,TRBV6-1,NA,TRBJ1-3,TGTGCCAGCGGGGAAGGGCTAACCATATATTTT,CASGEGLTIYF
NA,15,TRBV19,NA,TRBJ1-5,TGTGCCAGTAAGCGCGCGGTATCTAGCAATCAGCCCCAGCATTTT,CASKRAVSSNQPQHF
NA,18,TRBV5-1,TRBD2,TRBJ2-1,TGCGCCAGCAGCTTGGAGGCCCAGGCTAGCGGGGGGGCCATTGAGCAGTTCTTC,CASSLEAQASGGAIEQFF
NA,15,TRBV27,TRBD2,TRBJ2-1,TGTGCCAGCAGTTTTCCCGGACTAGCGGGGGTAAGGGAGTTCTTC,CASSFPGLAGVREFF
NA,17,TRBV10-2,TRBD1,TRBJ1-5,TGCGCCAGCAGTGAACCCGGGACAGGGGTCTTTAGTCAGCCCCAGCATTTT,CASSEPGTGVFSQPQHF
NA,14,TRBV5-8,NA,TRBJ1-6,TGTGCCAGCAGCTTAGGAGTAGGCGTGCGACCCCTCCACTTT,CASSLGVGVRPLHF
NA,15,TRBV5-5,NA,TRBJ2-2,TGTGCCAGCAGCTCGTCGGCCGCGAACACCGGGGAGCTGTTTTTT,CASSSSAANTGELFF
NA,15,TRBV7-9,NA,TRBJ1-5,TGTGCCAGCAGCTTAGGGGGAATTGGAGTTCAGCCCCAGCATTTT,CASSLGGIGVQPQHF
NA,14,TRBV29-1,TRBD1,TRBJ1-3,TGCAGCGTGGGGACAGGGGTCTCTGGAAACACCATATATTTT,CSVGTGVSGNTIYF
NA,14,TRBV2,TRBD2,TRBJ2-4,TGTGCCAGCAAACAGAGCGGGGAACCAAACATTCAGTACTTC,CASKQSGEPNIQYF
NA,15,TRBV7-3,TRBD2,TRBJ2-5,TGTGCCAGCAGTTATCCCAGCGGGGGCCAAGAGACCCAGTACTTC,CASSYPSGGQETQYF
once,16,TRBV19,NA,TRBJ1-1,TGTGCCTGTATAAGCCTACAATTCAACATGAACACTGAAGCTTTCTTT,CACISLQFNMNTEAFF
NA,15,TRBV19,NA,TRBJ2-7,TGTGCCAGTAGTATACGAGGGGATAATCCCTACGAGCAGTACTTC,CASSIRGDNPYEQYF
once,17,TRBV5-1,NA,TRBJ1-2,TGCGCCAGCAGCTTGGCCGGGGGAACGACAGTCAACTATGGCTACACCTTC,CASSLAGGTTVNYGYTF
NA,14,TRBV29-1,NA,TRBJ2-7,TGCAGCGTTGAAGACCCCGATGCCCACTACGAGCAGTACTTC,CSVEDPDAHYEQYF
NA,16,TRBV7-8,NA,TRBJ1-5,TGTGCCAGCAGCTCCGGGGGGGTATATAGCAATCAGCCCCAGCATTTT,CASSSGGVYSNQPQHF
NA,15,TRBV7-9,TRBD1,TRBJ2-5,TGTGCCAGCATGCACTCCGGGACAGACCAAGAGACCCAGTACTTC,CASMHSGTDQETQYF
few,15,TRBV30,TRBD1,TRBJ1-6,TGTGCCTGGGGGACAGGGGTCTCCTATAATTCACCCCTCCACTTT,CAWGTGVSYNSPLHF
once,15,TRBV4-3,NA,TRBJ2-2,TGCGCCAGCAGCCGCCATAGGGGCAACACCGGGGAGCTGTTTTTT,CASSRHRGNTGELFF
few,16,TRBV5-1,TRBD2,TRBJ2-1,TGCGCCAGCAGCTCCGGACTAGCCCGCTCCTACAATGAGCAGTTCTTC,CASSSGLARSYNEQFF
NA,13,TRBV11-3,TRBD1,TRBJ1-2,TGTGCCAGCAGCCACGGGACAGGCTATGGCTACACCTTC,CASSHGTGYGYTF
once,16,TRBV7-9,TRBD1,TRBJ1-1,TGTGCCAGCAGCACAACGCCGGACAGGGCTAACACTGAAGCTTTCTTT,CASSTTPDRANTEAFF
NA,14,TRBV30,NA,TRBJ1-3,TGTGCCTGGAGTGTACGGCTGGGCGGAAACACCATATATTTT,CAWSVRLGGNTIYF